Listed here are 30 T cell receptor beta chains from one sample, sequenced in a study of blood T cell repertoires in COVID-19. Sequencing was performed with immunoSEQ multiplex PCR; in TCRdb, only in-frame clones are kept and a portion is missing. The sample records around 70,000 clones, 90% to 95% being singletons. The sample consisted of peripheral blood. These receptors all come from a human donor in a cohort sampled during active COVID-19.

This chain links TRBV7-9 with TRBJ1-4; no firm D call. In germline, CDR1 is SEHNR, CDR2 FQNEAQ (reference sequence). CDR3 size: 15 residues. The V end lost 1 base, the J end lost 4 bases, and 10 bases lay between the germline ends. The CDR3 region is CASSLGADINEKLFF. The CDR3 region has the DNA TGTGCCAGCAGCTTAGGGGCAGATATTAATGAAAAACTGTTTTTT.

The chain employs TRBV19 and TRBJ2-1; 9 positions agree with TRBD2. The CDR3 runs 14 residues. The J segment lost 4 bases and the V segment lost 10 bases, leaving 8 bases of the junction unmatched. The germline V gene encodes CDR1 LNHDA and CDR2 SQIVND (reference sequence). The CDR3, as DNA: TGTGCCACAACTAGCGGGCCCTCGTACAATGAGCAGTTCTTC. It yields the protein CATTSGPSYNEQFF.

CDR3 bases: TGCGCCAGCAGCCAAGGTCTCATATGGGCAGGGGGCTATGGCTACACCTTC. Translation gives CASSQGLIWAGGYGYTF. This chain uses TRBV4-1 with TRBJ1-2; 7 bases are a match to TRBD1. This CDR3 has 17 amino acids. The junction had 12 bases not matched to a gene; V was cut back by 1 base and J by 4 bases. Germline CDR1 is MGHRA and CDR2 is YSYEKL.

This sequence joins TRBV2 and TRBJ2-3, with TRBD2 identical over 7 bases. Germline V gene lookup returns CDR1 SNHLY and CDR2 FYNNEI. The CDR3 is 15 amino acids. The V segment lost 7 bases and the J segment 1 base; nucleotides outside the gene matches: 8. The CDR3 sequence: CASNALAGGTDTQYF. The CDR3 DNA reads TGTGCCAGCAACGCCCTCGCGGGGGGCACAGATACGCAGTATTTT.

This clone occurred a few times. The sample holds other DNA sequences that translate to the same CDR3. The rearrangement uses TRBV5-1 and TRBJ1-1; unclear D gene. V was clipped by 5 bases and J by 1 base, with 9 bases between them. The CDR3 is made up of 13 amino acids. Germline V gene sequence: CDR1 SGHRS, CDR2 YFSETQ. The CDR3 nucleotides read TGCGCCAGCAGTCGTTCGGGGAACACTGAAGCTTTCTTT. Its translation: CASSRSGNTEAFF.

The J gene is TRBJ2-7, the V gene TRBV9; 9 bases fit TRBD2. V shed 4 bases, J shed 3 bases, and the junction held 5 bases outside the gene matches. Germline V lookup: CDR1 SGDLS, CDR2 YYNGEE. CDR3 length equals 14 residues. CDR3 protein: CASSTRSGSYEQYF. In DNA, the CDR3 is TGTGCCAGCAGCACGCGTAGCGGGAGCTACGAGCAGTACTTC.

The chain employs TRBV5-1 and TRBJ2-5, with TRBD2 identical over 11 bases. The CDR3 loop spans 15 amino acids. Germline CDR1 and CDR2: SGHRS and YFSETQ. Losses at the gene ends were 4 bases for V and 5 bases for J; bases not matched to a gene: 7. This chain's CDR3 is CASSRLTSGVETQYF. The CDR3 DNA reads TGCGCCAGCAGCCGATTGACTAGCGGGGTCGAGACCCAGTACTTC.

The rearrangement joins TRBV19 to TRBJ1-5; tentatively, D is TRBD1 (5 bases). The CDR3 has 15 amino acids. CDR1 and CDR2 from the germline V gene are LNHDA and SQIVND (reference sequence). Trimming cost V 9 bases and J 3 bases, with 18 bases left between them. The CDR3 is CASKELDSLNQPQHF. For the CDR3, the DNA is TGTGCCAGCAAAGAACTCGACAGCCTCAATCAGCCCCAGCATTTT.

This clone appeared a single time. The V call is TRBV4-3, the J call TRBJ1-2, with 8 bases matching TRBD1. The CDR3 covers 13 residues. After removal of 4 bases from V and 4 bases from J, the junction contained 2 bases not matched to a gene. Germline V CDR1 and CDR2: LGHNA, YSLEER. In DNA, the CDR3 is TGCGCCAGCAGCCCGGGACAGGCCTATGGCTACACCTTC. It specifies CASSPGQAYGYTF.

This rearrangement joins TRBV5-8 to TRBJ1-4; no firm D call. The CDR3 extends over 14 amino acids. Germline V gene sequence: CDR1 SGHTS, CDR2 YDEGEE. V was clipped by 0 bases and J by 3 bases, with 6 bases between them. Here the CDR3 DNA reads TGTGCCAGCAGCTTGGGACTGTCTAATGAAAAACTGTTTTTT. The encoded protein is CASSLGLSNEKLFF.

V gene TRBV7-2 combines with J gene TRBJ2-1, with 16 bases matching TRBD2. V was clipped by 5 bases and J by 0 bases; unmatched bases: 4. The CDR3 length is 18 residues. Per germline, CDR1 SGHTA and CDR2 FQGNSA. CDR3 sequence (DNA): TGTGCCAGCAGCCCAGGGACTAGCGGGAGGGCCTCCTACAATGAGCAGTTCTTC. The encoded protein is CASSPGTSGRASYNEQFF. The full variable domain, with the rest looked up from reference TRBV7-2 and TRBJ2-1, is GAGVSQSPSNKVTEKGKDVELRCDPISGHTALYWYRQSLGQGLEFLIYFQGNSAPDKSGLPSDRFSAERTGGSVSTLTIQRTQQEDSAVYLCASSPGTSGRASYNEQFFGPGTRLTVL.

The V gene is TRBV29-1, the J gene TRBJ1-1, with 7 bases aligning to TRBD1. Trimming cost V 4 bases and J 7 bases; bases outside gene matches: 0. This CDR3 contains 10 residues. From germline, CDR1 is SQVTM and CDR2 ANQGSEA. CDR3 sequence reads: CSVGDSEAFF. In DNA form, the CDR3 reads TGCAGCGTTGGGGACAGTGAAGCTTTCTTT.

The V gene is TRBV7-9, the J gene TRBJ1-2, with 7 bases identical to TRBD1. The CDR3 loop spans 14 amino acids. The germline CDR1 and CDR2 sequences are SEHNR and FQNEAQ (reference sequence). After removal of 5 bases from V and 5 bases from J, the junction contained 8 bases not matched to a gene. CDR3: CASSKSGQQYGYTF. Written as DNA, the CDR3 is TGTGCCAGCAGCAAATCGGGACAGCAGTATGGCTACACCTTC. Variable domain in full (rest from reference TRBV7-9 and TRBJ1-2): DTGVSQNPRHKITKRGQNVTFRCDPISEHNRLYWYRQTLGQGPEFLTYFQNEAQLEKSRLLSDRFSAERPKGSFSTLEIQRTEQGDSAMYLCASSKSGQQYGYTFGSGTRLTVV.

The gene calls are TRBV5-4 and TRBJ1-2; D is unclear. V dropped 4 bases and J dropped 1 base, with 8 bases sitting between them. Germline values: CDR1 SGHNT, CDR2 YYREEE (reference sequence). The CDR3 covers 13 residues. The CDR3 spells CASSLGVNYGYTF. CDR3 sequence (DNA): TGTGCCAGCAGCCTGGGAGTTAACTATGGCTACACCTTC.

This clone was detected once. The V gene is TRBV6-5, the J gene TRBJ2-7; 7 nucleotides match TRBD1. Per germline, CDR1 MNHEY and CDR2 SVGAGI. J gave up 2 bases and V 5 bases, and 9 bases lay outside the gene matches. The CDR3 has 15 amino acids. This CDR3 is CASSRSGTATYEQYF. As DNA, the CDR3 is TGTGCCAGCAGTCGGTCCGGGACAGCCACCTACGAGCAGTACTTC.

The chain joins TRBV14 to TRBJ2-7, with 8 bases identical to TRBD2. The junction had 11 bases not matched to a gene; V was cut back by 4 bases and J by 6 bases. The germline CDR1 and CDR2 sequences are SGHDN and FVKESK. This CDR3 is built from 15 residues. The CDR3 DNA is TGTGCCAGCAGCCGGAATAGCGGGATGGTGGCCGAGCAGTACTTC. It translates to CASSRNSGMVAEQYF.

The chain has TRBV19 and TRBJ2-2; TRBD1 aligns across 8 bases. The germline gives CDR1 LNHDA, CDR2 SQIVND (reference sequence). V was pared by 5 bases and J by 2 bases, with 4 bases of the junction left unmatched. CDR3 size: 15 residues. CDR3 sequence: CASSVTGVNTGELFF. In DNA, the CDR3 is TGTGCCAGTAGTGTGACAGGGGTTAACACCGGGGAGCTGTTTTTT.

This chain joins TRBV15 and TRBJ2-1, with D maybe TRBD2 (6 bases). The V end lost 0 bases, the J end lost 0 bases, and 18 bases lay between the germline ends. The CDR3 spans 19 residues. The germline V gene has CDR1 LNHNV and CDR2 YYDKDF (reference sequence). The CDR3 DNA sequence: TGTGCCACCAGCAGAGATGGACTACCAACGTTCTACTCCTACAATGAGCAGTTCTTC. The encoded protein is CATSRDGLPTFYSYNEQFF.

This chain joins TRBV5-1 and TRBJ2-7, with 7 bases aligning to TRBD1. Trimming cost V 4 bases and J 7 bases; bases outside gene matches: 2. Per the germline V gene, CDR1 is SGHRS and CDR2 is YFSETQ. The CDR3 consists of 11 residues. The CDR3 here is CASSGDSEQYF. For the CDR3, the DNA is TGCGCCAGCAGCGGGGACAGTGAGCAGTACTTC. The full variable domain, rest sourced from reference TRBV5-1 and TRBJ2-7, is KAGVTQTPRYLIKTRGQQVTLSCSPISGHRSVSWYQQTPGQGLQFLFEYFSETQRNKGNFPGRFSGRQFSNSRSEMNVSTLELGDSALYLCASSGDSEQYFGPGTRLTVT.

The chain employs TRBV2 and TRBJ2-5; 7 nucleotides line up with TRBD2. CDR1 is SNHLY and CDR2 is FYNNEI in the germline V gene. This CDR3 has 12 residues. V trimming: 9 bases; J trimming: 6 bases; junction bases outside the gene matches: 7. The CDR3 spells CASQTSLKTQYF. The CDR3 DNA sequence: TGTGCCAGTCAGACTAGCCTAAAGACCCAGTACTTC.

V is TRBV2 and J is TRBJ1-6, with TRBD1 as a possible D gene (6 bases). Trimming took off 5 bases at V and 5 bases at J, with 10 bases between the two ends. The V gene's germline CDR1 is SNHLY and CDR2 FYNNEI. The CDR3 is 14 amino acids. CDR3 sequence reads: CASSQQGDNSPLHF. The CDR3, as DNA: TGTGCCAGCAGTCAACAGGGAGATAATTCACCCCTCCACTTT.

The chain employs TRBV9 and TRBJ2-7; possible D gene TRBD2, 6 bases. Trimming cost V 3 bases and J 6 bases, with 19 bases left between them. This CDR3 contains 15 residues. The germline V gene encodes CDR1 SGDLS and CDR2 YYNGEE. The CDR3 sequence: CASSAKAGLSAEQYF. The DNA for the CDR3 is TGTGCCAGCAGCGCTAAAGCGGGTCTTTCAGCCGAGCAGTACTTC.

The J gene is TRBJ1-3, the V gene TRBV4-3; TRBD1 might be the D (5 bases). The length of the CDR3 is 17 residues. V gave up 1 base and J gave up 2 bases, with 15 bases separating them. Germline CDR1 and CDR2: LGHNA and YSLEER. The CDR3 region has the DNA TGCGCCAGCAGCCAAGTCGTGGGGCGAGGAGCTGGAAACACCATATATTTT. Translating it yields CASSQVVGRGAGNTIYF.

This chain links TRBV3-1 (or the pseudogene TRBV3-2) with TRBJ2-7, with TRBD1 matching 9 bases. The germline V gene encodes CDR1 LGHDT and CDR2 YNNKEL (reference sequence). This CDR3 is 14 amino acids long. Trimming removed 4 bases from V and 7 bases from J; junction bases left unmatched: 8. Written as DNA, the CDR3 is TGTGCCAGCAGCCGGACAGGGGATGTCAGGGAGCAGTACTTC. Protein sequence: CASSRTGDVREQYF.

The chain links TRBV15 to TRBJ2-3; 9 nucleotides agree with TRBD2. CDR3 size: 15 residues. Germline loops: CDR1 LNHNV, CDR2 YYDKDF (reference sequence). V lost 6 bases and J lost 5; bases outside the gene matches: 9. In DNA, the CDR3 is TGTGCCACCAGAACACCGGGACTAGCAGGAGATACGCAGTATTTT. This encodes CATRTPGLAGDTQYF.

The chain recombines TRBV28 with TRBJ1-5; D is perhaps TRBD1 (6 bases). The germline CDR1 and CDR2 sequences are MDHEN and SYDVKM. Trimming took 3 bases from V and 2 from J, leaving 11 bases between them. This CDR3 spans 15 amino acids. The CDR3 reads CASSFRTVGNQPQHF. DNA of the CDR3: TGTGCCAGCAGTTTTCGGACAGTGGGCAATCAGCCCCAGCATTTT.

The rearrangement links TRBV2 to TRBJ2-1, with 9 positions matching TRBD1. Germline values: CDR1 SNHLY, CDR2 FYNNEI. This CDR3 contains 15 residues. V lost 6 bases and J lost 1; bases outside the gene matches: 4. The CDR3 loop reads CASSPGQGSYNEQFF. The DNA for the CDR3 is TGTGCCAGCAGCCCGGGACAGGGATCCTACAATGAGCAGTTCTTC.

The J gene is TRBJ2-5, the V gene TRBV2, with 11 bases matching TRBD2. Germline V gene sequence: CDR1 SNHLY, CDR2 FYNNEI. The CDR3 totals 16 residues. With V trimmed by 6 bases and J by 5 bases, 11 bases remained unmatched. The CDR3 region has the DNA TGTGCCAGCAGCGCGGGGATAGCGGGGGGGAAGGAGACCCAGTACTTC. This translates into CASSAGIAGGKETQYF.

This clone has a single count. The V gene is TRBV12-3 or TRBV12-4, the J gene TRBJ2-5; tentatively, D is TRBD2 (7 bases). V was cut by 6 bases and J by 4 bases, with 9 bases left in between. The CDR3 spans 12 residues. The CDR3 coding sequence is TGTGCCAGCAGGGGGGGGGCAGAGACCCAGTACTTC. It encodes CASRGGAETQYF.

The chain has TRBV29-1 and TRBJ2-1, with 16 nucleotides matching TRBD2. The germline V gene has CDR1 SQVTM and CDR2 ANQGSEA. CDR3 length: 19 amino acids. Trimming took 7 bases from V and 1 from J; bases not matched to a gene: 13. The CDR3 DNA reads TGCAGCGCGTATCCTTCTGGGACTAGCGGGAGGGCATCCTACAATGAGCAGTTCTTC. Translation: CSAYPSGTSGRASYNEQFF.